This record looks at one TCR beta chain sequence and its context. This clonotype has a handful of counts. No antigen is known for it. The input lacks base qualities; no much larger clone sits a single base away. The data originate from a study of T-cell memory formation after mild COVID-19 (dated by TCRdb to the early 2020s). For context, the study as a whole: TCR sequence clusters from the two donors were found to be largely donor specific. Longitudinal TCRalpha and TCRbeta repertoire sequencing tracked T-cell clones expanding and contracting after mild COVID-19 in two donors. Two young, previously healthy adult volunteers, one female and one male, were included in the cohort.

Results the study describes overall, beyond this receptor: Only two mild cases were covered in the study, and larger cohorts including severe cases with pre-infection samples were considered necessary. Clones contracting from day 15 to 85 had balanced CD4/CD8 phenotypes, while a second wave expanding from day 15 to 37 was biased towards CD4+. Some responding clones were detected in pre-infection memory, which suggested that pre-existing cross-reactive memory T cells had joined the SARS-CoV-2 response. Contracting CD4+ clones turned up mainly in the CM and EM memory subsets, whereas EMRA was where CD8+ clones were enriched. SARS-CoV-2 specificity of the second-wave clones peaking on day 37 was not confirmed.

Ficoll-Paque density gradient centrifugation was the method used to isolate PBMCs. Taken from cysteine to phenylalanine, the CDR3 has 15 residues. CDR3 DNA is the only sequence kept; it has 45 bases, read in frame from the first base. Trimming at the junction amounts to 5 bases on V and 0 bases on J, and the germline ends lie 12 bases apart. From a lookup of the germline V gene, CDR1 and CDR2 are LGHNA and YSLEER. The instrument was an Illumina NovaSeq 6000. TCRalpha and TCRbeta cDNA libraries were constructed by 5'RACE with constant-segment primers, with sample barcodes and unique molecular identifiers being introduced. Trizol reagent was used to extract RNA from every sample. Libraries were amplified in two PCR steps, with a second sample barcode and Illumina TruSeq adapters added in the second step. The libraries were sequenced on an Illumina NovaSeq using 2 x 150 bp paired-end reads. The study's own analysis went as follows. The reads were demultiplexed and collapsed into UMI-guided consensus sequences using migec v1.2.7. Using mixcr v2.1.11, UMI consensuses were aligned to TRA and TRB V and J templates and then assembled into clonotypes. A clonotype was counted as expanded or contracted only if both edgeR and NoisET called the change significant, with noise models trained on biological replicates. edgeR calls used a false discovery rate-adjusted p below 0.01 and a log2 fold-change threshold of 1. As an exploratory analysis of dynamics, PCA with hierarchical clustering was applied to max-normalized trajectories of the 1000 most abundant clonotypes. Separately sequenced CD4+ and CD8+ repertoires were used to assign a CD4 or CD8 phenotype to each responding clone. In-frame beta chains were kept once TCRdb had trimmed the public reads at Q25 with fastp and called clones with MiXCR. Each record represents a unique CDR3 protein, reported with the most common genes and DNA among its rows. The authors' filters were not applied to this entry. This sample is represented by about 560,000 distinct CDR3 sequences; about a fifth of them were singletons. The ten largest make up around 7.7% of the sample.

Material for sequencing was PBMCs or a T cell subset sorted from them (not recorded which). The V and J segments used are TRBV4-3 and TRBJ2-3; tentative D gene TRBD2, with 6 bases matching. The sequence was obtained from an adult woman who had mild COVID-19 (a few samples of this study predate the infection). The sample titles of this study are shuffled in the database, so cell type and time point are left out; the donor was told from shared clones. The CDR3 here reads CASSSRGSSTDTQYF. At the DNA level, the sequence is TGCGCCAGCAGCTCCCGGGGGTCTAGCACAGATACGCAGTATTTT.